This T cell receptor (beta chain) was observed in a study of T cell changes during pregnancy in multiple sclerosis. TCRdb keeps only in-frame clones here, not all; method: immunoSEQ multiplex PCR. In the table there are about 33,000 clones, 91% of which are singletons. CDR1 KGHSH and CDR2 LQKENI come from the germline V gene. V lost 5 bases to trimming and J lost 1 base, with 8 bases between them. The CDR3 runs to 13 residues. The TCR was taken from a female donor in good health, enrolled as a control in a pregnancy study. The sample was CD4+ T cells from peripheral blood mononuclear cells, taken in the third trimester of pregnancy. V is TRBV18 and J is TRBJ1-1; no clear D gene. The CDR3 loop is CASSGQKNTEAFF. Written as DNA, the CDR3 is TGTGCCAGCTCAGGGCAGAAGAACACTGAAGCTTTCTTT.